This TCR beta chain was sequenced for a study of blood T cell repertoires in COVID-19. Study details: Collection of acute and convalescent COVID-19 samples took place in the United States, Italy and Spain.

This CDR3 has 16 residues. Per germline, CDR1 SGHVS and CDR2 FQNEAQ. The V gene end was trimmed by 5 bases and the J gene end by 1 base; junction bases not matched to a gene: 8. Produced via immunoSEQ multiplex PCR; TCRdb's table is partial and in-frame only. The sample records under 150,000 clones, around four fifths being singletons. The chain recombines TRBV7-8 with TRBJ2-5; 9 nucleotides match TRBD2. The sequence was obtained from a human donor in a cohort sampled during active COVID-19. The sample comprised peripheral blood. CDR3 DNA: TGTGCCAGCAGCCCCAGCCGACTAGCGGCCCAAGAGACCCAGTACTTC. This translates into CASSPSRLAAQETQYF.